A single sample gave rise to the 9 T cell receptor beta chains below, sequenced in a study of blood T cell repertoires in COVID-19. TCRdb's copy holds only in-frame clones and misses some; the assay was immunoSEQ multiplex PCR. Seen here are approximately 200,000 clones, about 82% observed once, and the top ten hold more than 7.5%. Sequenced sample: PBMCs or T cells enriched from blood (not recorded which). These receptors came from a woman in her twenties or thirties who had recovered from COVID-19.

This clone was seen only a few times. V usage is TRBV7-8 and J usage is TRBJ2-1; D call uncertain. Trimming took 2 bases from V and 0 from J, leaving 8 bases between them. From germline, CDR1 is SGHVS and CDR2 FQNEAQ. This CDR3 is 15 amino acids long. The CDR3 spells CASSLSAFSYNEQFF. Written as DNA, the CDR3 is TGTGCCAGCAGCTTAAGCGCGTTCTCCTACAATGAGCAGTTCTTC.

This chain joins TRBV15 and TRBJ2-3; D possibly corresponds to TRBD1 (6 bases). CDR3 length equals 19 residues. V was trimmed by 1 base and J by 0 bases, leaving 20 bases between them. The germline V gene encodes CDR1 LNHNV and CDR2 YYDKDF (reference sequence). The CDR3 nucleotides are TGTGCCACCAGCAGAGGGATTGACAGGTTCCAAACTAGCACAGATACGCAGTATTTT. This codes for CATSRGIDRFQTSTDTQYF.

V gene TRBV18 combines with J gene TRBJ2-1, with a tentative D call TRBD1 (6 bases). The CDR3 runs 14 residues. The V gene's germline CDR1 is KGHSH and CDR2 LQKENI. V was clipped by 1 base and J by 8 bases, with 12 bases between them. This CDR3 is CASSPLKGVDEQFF. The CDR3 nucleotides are TGTGCCAGCTCACCACTTAAGGGGGTAGATGAGCAGTTCTTC. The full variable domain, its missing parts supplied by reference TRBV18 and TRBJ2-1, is NAGVMQNPRHLVRRRGQEARLRCSPMKGHSHVYWYRQLPEEGLKFMVYLQKENIIDESGMPKERFSAEFPKEGPSILRIQQVVRGDSAAYFCASSPLKGVDEQFFGPGTRLTVL.

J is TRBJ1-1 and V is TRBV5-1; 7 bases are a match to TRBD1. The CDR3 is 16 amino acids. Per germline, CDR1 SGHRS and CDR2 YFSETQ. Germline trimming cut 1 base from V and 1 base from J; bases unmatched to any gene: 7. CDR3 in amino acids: CASSLPNRGGNTEAFF. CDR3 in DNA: TGCGCCAGCAGCTTGCCTAACAGGGGTGGGAACACTGAAGCTTTCTTT.

Written as DNA, the CDR3 is TGTGCCAGCAGGGTACTTGATAATTCACCCCTCCACTTT. Encoded protein: CASRVLDNSPLHF. The V gene is TRBV2, the J gene TRBJ1-6; no definite D call. The V and J ends lost 6 bases and 5 bases respectively, with 8 bases between them. This CDR3 is built from 13 residues. CDR1 is SNHLY, CDR2 FYNNEI, per germline.

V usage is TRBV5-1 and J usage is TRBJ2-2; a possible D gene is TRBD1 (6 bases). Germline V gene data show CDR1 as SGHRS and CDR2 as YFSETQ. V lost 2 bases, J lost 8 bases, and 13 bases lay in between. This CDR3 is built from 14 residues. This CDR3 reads CASSLGWGLGELFF. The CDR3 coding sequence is TGCGCCAGCAGCTTAGGATGGGGGCTAGGGGAGCTGTTTTTT.

The DNA of the CDR3 is TGTGCCAGCAGTGAGAGCCGGGACAATCAAGAGACCCAGTACTTC. This gives the protein CASSESRDNQETQYF. V gene TRBV6-1 combines with J gene TRBJ2-5, with D tentatively TRBD1 (6 bases). CDR1 is MNHNS, CDR2 SASEGT, per germline. The V end was cut by 3 bases, the J end by 2 bases, with 13 bases between. This CDR3 spans 15 amino acids.

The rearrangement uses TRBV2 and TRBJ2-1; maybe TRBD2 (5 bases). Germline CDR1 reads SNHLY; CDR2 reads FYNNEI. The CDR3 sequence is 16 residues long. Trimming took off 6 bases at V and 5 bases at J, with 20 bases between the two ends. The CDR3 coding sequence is TGTGCCAGCAGCCCCGGAGGACTTATATACCACAATGAGCAGTTCTTC. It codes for CASSPGGLIYHNEQFF.

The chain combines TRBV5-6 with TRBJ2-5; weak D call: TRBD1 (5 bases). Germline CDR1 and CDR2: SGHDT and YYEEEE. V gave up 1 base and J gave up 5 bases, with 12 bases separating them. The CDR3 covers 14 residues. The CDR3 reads CASSLTGEGETQYF. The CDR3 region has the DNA TGTGCCAGCAGCTTGACAGGCGAAGGGGAGACCCAGTACTTC.